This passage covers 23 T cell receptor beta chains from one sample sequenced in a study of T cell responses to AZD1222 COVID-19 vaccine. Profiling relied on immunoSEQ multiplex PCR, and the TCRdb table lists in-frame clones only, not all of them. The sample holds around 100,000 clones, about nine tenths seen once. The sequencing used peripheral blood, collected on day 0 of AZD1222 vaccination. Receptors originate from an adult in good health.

As DNA, the CDR3 is TGTGCCAGCAGTACCACCGGAGGGGGCAATCAGCCCCAGCATTTT. Translating gives CASSTTGGGNQPQHF. V gene TRBV27 combines with J gene TRBJ1-5; tentative D call: TRBD1 (5 bases). V was shortened by 5 bases and J by 2 bases, with 13 bases between the two germline ends. CDR1 is MNHEY, CDR2 SMNVEV, per germline (reference sequence). The CDR3 sequence is 15 residues long.

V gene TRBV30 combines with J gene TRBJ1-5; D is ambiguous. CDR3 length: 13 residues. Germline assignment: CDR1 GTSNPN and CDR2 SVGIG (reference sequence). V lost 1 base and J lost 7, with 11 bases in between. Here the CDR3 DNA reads TGTGCCTGGAGTGGACTCGGGCTCCAGCCCCAGCATTTT. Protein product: CAWSGLGLQPQHF.

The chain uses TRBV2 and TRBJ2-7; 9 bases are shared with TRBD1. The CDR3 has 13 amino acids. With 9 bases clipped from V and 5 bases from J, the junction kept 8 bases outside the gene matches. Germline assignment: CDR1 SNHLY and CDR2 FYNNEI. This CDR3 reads CARSGTGFNEQYF. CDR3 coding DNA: TGTGCCAGATCCGGGACAGGGTTTAACGAGCAGTACTTC.

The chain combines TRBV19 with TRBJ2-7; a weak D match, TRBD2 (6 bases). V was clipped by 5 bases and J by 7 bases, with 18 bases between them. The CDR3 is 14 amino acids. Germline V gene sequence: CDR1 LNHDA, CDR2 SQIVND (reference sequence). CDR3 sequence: CASSSSLWAGEQYF. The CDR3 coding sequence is TGTGCCAGTAGTTCTTCTTTGTGGGCGGGGGAGCAGTACTTC.

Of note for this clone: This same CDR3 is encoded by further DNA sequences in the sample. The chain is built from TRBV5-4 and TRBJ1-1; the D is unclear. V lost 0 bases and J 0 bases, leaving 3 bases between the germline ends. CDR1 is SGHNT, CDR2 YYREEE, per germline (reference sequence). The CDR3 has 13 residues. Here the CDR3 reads CASSLAVNTEAFF. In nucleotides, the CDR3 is TGTGCCAGCAGCTTGGCGGTGAACACTGAAGCTTTCTTT.

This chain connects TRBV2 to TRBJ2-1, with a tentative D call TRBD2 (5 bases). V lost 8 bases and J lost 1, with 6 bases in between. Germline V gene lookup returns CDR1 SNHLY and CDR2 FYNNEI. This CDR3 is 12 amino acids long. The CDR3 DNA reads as TGTGCCAGCCGAGGGTCCTACAATGAGCAGTTCTTC. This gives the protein CASRGSYNEQFF.

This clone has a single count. The CDR3 nucleotides read TGTGCCAGCAGGCCGGGGGGAGCGGGAGAAGCAGATACGCAGTATTTT. Translated: CASRPGGAGEADTQYF. V and J are TRBV28 and TRBJ2-3; 8 nucleotides match TRBD2. From germline, CDR1 is MDHEN and CDR2 SYDVKM. The CDR3 consists of 16 residues. V lost 6 bases and J lost 4; bases outside the gene matches: 12.

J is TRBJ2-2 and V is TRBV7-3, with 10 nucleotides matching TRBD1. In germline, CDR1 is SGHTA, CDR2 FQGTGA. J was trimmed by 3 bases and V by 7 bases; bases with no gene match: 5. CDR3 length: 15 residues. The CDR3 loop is CASTAGTGDTGELFF. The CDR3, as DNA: TGTGCCAGCACCGCCGGGACAGGGGACACCGGGGAGCTGTTTTTT.

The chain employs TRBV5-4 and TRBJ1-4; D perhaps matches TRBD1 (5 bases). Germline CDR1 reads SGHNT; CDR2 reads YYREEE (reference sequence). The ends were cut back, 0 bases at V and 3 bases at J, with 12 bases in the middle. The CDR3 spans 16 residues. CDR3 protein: CASSLAGDMANEKLFF. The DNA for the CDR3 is TGTGCCAGCAGCTTGGCGGGGGATATGGCTAATGAAAAACTGTTTTTT.

The CDR3 bases are TGTGCCAGCAGCGTAGCTGGTAGATCGATGGGGGCAGAAGCCTTGGGAGCTTTCTTT. Translation gives CASSVAGRSMGAEALGAFF. The chain carries TRBV9 and TRBJ1-1; weak D call: TRBD1 (6 bases). The CDR3 spans 19 residues. The V gene lost 0 bases and the J gene lost 10 bases, with 31 bases spanning the gap. Germline values: CDR1 SGDLS, CDR2 YYNGEE.

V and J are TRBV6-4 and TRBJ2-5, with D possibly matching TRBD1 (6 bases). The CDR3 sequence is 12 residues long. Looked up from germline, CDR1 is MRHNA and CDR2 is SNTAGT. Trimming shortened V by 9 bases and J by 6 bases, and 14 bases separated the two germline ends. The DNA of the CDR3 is TGTGCCAGGCCACAGGGTCGGCAGACCCAGTACTTC. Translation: CARPQGRQTQYF.

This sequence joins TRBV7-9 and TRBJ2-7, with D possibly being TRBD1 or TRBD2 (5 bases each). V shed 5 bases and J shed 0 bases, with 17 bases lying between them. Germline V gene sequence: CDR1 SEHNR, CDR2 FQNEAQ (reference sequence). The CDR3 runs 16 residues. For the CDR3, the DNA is TGTGCCAGCAGCCCTGGGGGAACTACTATCTCCTACGAGCAGTACTTC. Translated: CASSPGGTTISYEQYF.

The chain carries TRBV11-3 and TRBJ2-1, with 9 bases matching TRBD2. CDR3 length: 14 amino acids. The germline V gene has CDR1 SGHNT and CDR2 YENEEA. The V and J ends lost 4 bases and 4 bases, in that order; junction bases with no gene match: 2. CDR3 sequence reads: CASSSGLAYNEQFF. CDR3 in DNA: TGTGCCAGCAGCTCCGGACTAGCGTACAATGAGCAGTTCTTC.

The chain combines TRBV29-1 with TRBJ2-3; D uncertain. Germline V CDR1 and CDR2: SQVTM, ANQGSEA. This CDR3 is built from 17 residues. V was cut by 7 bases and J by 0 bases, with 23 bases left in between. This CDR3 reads CSASPGRAVTSTDTQYF. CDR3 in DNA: TGCAGCGCCTCGCCGGGTAGGGCGGTGACTAGCACAGATACGCAGTATTTT.

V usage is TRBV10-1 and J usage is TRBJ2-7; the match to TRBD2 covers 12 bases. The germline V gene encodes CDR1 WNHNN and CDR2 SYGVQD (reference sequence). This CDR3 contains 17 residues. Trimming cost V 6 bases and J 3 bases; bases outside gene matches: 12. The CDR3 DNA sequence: TGCGCCAGCAGCGGACTAGCGGGAAGGTACTCCCTCTACGAGCAGTACTTC. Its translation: CASSGLAGRYSLYEQYF.

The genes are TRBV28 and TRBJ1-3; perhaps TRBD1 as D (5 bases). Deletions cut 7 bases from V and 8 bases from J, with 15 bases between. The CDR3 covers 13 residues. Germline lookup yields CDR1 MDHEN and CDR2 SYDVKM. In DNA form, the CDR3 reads TGTGCCAGCACCCCGGGCAGGGAAGACACCATATATTTT. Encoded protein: CASTPGREDTIYF.

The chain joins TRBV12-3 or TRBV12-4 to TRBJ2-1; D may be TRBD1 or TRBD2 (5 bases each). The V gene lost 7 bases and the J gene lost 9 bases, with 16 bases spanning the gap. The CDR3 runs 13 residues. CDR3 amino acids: CASTPSFGTEQFF. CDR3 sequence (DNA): TGTGCCAGCACCCCCTCCTTTGGGACTGAGCAGTTCTTC.

CDR3 DNA: TGTGCCAGCAGTCTGGGACTAGCGAATGAGCAGTTCTTC. This translates into CASSLGLANEQFF. The J gene is TRBJ2-1, the V gene TRBV27; 10 nucleotides line up with TRBD2. The CDR3 runs 13 residues. In germline, CDR1 is MNHEY, CDR2 SMNVEV (reference sequence). With V trimmed by 5 bases and J by 7 bases, 2 bases remained unmatched.

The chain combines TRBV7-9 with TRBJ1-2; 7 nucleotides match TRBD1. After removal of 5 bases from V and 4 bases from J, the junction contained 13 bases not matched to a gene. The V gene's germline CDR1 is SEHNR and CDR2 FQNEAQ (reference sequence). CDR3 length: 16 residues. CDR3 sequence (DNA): TGTGCCAGCAGCGCTCGTGGACAGGCAATACCCTATGGCTACACCTTC. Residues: CASSARGQAIPYGYTF.

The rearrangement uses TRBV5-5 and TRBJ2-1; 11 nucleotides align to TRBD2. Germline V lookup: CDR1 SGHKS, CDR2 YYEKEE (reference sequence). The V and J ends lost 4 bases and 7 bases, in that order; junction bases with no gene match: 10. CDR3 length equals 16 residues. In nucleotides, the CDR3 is TGTGCCAGCAGCCCGGGGTGGACTAGCGGGTGGAATGAGCAGTTCTTC. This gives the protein CASSPGWTSGWNEQFF. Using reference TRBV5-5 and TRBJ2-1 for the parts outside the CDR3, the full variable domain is DAGVTQSPTHLIKTRGQQVTLRCSPISGHKSVSWYQQVLGQGPQFIFQYYEKEERGRGNFPDRFSARQFPNYSSELNVNALLLGDSALYLCASSPGWTSGWNEQFFGPGTRLTVL.

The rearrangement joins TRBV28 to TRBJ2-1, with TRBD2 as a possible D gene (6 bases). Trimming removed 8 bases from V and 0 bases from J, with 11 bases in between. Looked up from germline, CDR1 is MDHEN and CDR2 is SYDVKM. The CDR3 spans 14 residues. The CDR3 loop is CASGEGGSYNEQFF. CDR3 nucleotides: TGTGCCAGCGGCGAGGGAGGCTCCTACAATGAGCAGTTCTTC.

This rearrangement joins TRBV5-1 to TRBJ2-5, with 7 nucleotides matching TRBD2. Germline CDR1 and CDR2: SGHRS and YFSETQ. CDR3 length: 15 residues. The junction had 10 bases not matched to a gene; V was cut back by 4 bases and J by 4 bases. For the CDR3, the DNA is TGCGCCAGCAGCCCCCCGCTAGCGGTATCAGAGACCCAGTACTTC. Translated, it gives CASSPPLAVSETQYF.

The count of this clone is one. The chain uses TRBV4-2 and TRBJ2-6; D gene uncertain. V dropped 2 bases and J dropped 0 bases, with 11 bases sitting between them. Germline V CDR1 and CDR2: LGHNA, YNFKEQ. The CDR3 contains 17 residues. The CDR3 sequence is CASSQFSAFSGANVLTF. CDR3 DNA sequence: TGTGCCAGCAGCCAATTCTCCGCTTTCTCTGGGGCCAACGTCCTGACTTTC.